These T cell receptor beta chains were read from a single sample in a study of cytomegalovirus exposure and HLA in healthy donors. Method: immunoSEQ multiplex PCR; TCRdb's copy keeps in-frame clones and lacks some. The table has roughly 180,000 clones, about 73% seen once; the top ten hold over 10%. Specimen: PBMCs. These receptors came from a woman aged 50 to 60 in good health and CMV-seropositive. Both conserved end residues are part of each CDR3. D genes are given only for firm matches. Clone size appears in some rows only: once, few, many, or a class for an expanded clone.

j_call: TRBJ2-3
clone_size: -
d_call: -
v_call: TRBV7-9
cdr3_nt: TGTGCCAGCAGCCGGGCAAGCGGAGTTAGCACAGATACGCAGTATTTT
cdr3_aa: CASSRASGVSTDTQYF

j_call: TRBJ2-7
clone_size: once
d_call: -
v_call: TRBV5-4
cdr3_nt: TGTGCCAGCAGCCCCCGACAGGTCGACGAGCAGTACTTC
cdr3_aa: CASSPRQVDEQYF

j_call: TRBJ2-1
clone_size: -
d_call: TRBD2
v_call: TRBV27
cdr3_nt: TGTGCCAGCAGTTTAAAGGTGGGGCGGGGGGGCGACAATGAGCAGTTCTTC
cdr3_aa: CASSLKVGRGGDNEQFF

j_call: TRBJ1-1
clone_size: -
d_call: -
v_call: TRBV6-1
cdr3_nt: TGTGCCAGCAGTTTCGGGGGGTCGGGCACTGAAGCTTTCTTT
cdr3_aa: CASSFGGSGTEAFF

j_call: TRBJ2-2
clone_size: -
d_call: -
v_call: TRBV9
cdr3_nt: TGTGCCAGCAGCGTATTACCCTCGGAGGACACCGGGGAGCTGTTTTTT
cdr3_aa: CASSVLPSEDTGELFF

j_call: TRBJ1-5
clone_size: -
d_call: -
v_call: TRBV4-1
cdr3_nt: TGCGCCAGCAGCCAAGATTATGGCAGGGTGGATCAGCCCCAGCATTTT
cdr3_aa: CASSQDYGRVDQPQHF

j_call: TRBJ2-7
clone_size: -
d_call: TRBD1
v_call: TRBV5-4
cdr3_nt: TGTGCCAGCAGCTTGGTGGGACAGGGGAACGAGCAGTACTTC
cdr3_aa: CASSLVGQGNEQYF

j_call: TRBJ1-1
clone_size: -
d_call: -
v_call: TRBV6-1
cdr3_nt: TGTGCCAGCAGTTCCTTTTATTTGAACACTGAAGCTTTCTTT
cdr3_aa: CASSSFYLNTEAFF

j_call: TRBJ2-7
clone_size: few
d_call: TRBD2
v_call: TRBV29-1
cdr3_nt: TGCAGCGTTGTTCGGGGGGTCTACGAGCAGTACTTC
cdr3_aa: CSVVRGVYEQYF

j_call: TRBJ1-6
clone_size: once
d_call: TRBD1
v_call: TRBV5-6
cdr3_nt: TGTGCCAGCAGCTTGGGTCAGGGGGCGCCGAGTTCACCCCTCCACTTT
cdr3_aa: CASSLGQGAPSSPLHF

j_call: TRBJ1-2
clone_size: -
d_call: -
v_call: TRBV5-6
cdr3_nt: TGTGCCAGCACCGGTATCTATGGCTACACCTTC
cdr3_aa: CASTGIYGYTF

j_call: TRBJ2-5
clone_size: once
d_call: -
v_call: TRBV28
cdr3_nt: TGTGCCAGCAGTTCGCCATCAGGGGAGGGCCAAGAGACCCAGTACTTC
cdr3_aa: CASSSPSGEGQETQYF

j_call: TRBJ1-6
clone_size: once
d_call: -
v_call: TRBV7-8
cdr3_nt: TGTGCCAGCAGCTTAGTAGGAGGGCTCTATAATTCACCCCTCCACTTT
cdr3_aa: CASSLVGGLYNSPLHF

j_call: TRBJ1-1
clone_size: few
d_call: -
v_call: TRBV6-5
cdr3_nt: TGTGCCAGCAGTTACTTTGACAGGAACACTGAAGCTTTCTTT
cdr3_aa: CASSYFDRNTEAFF

j_call: TRBJ2-1
clone_size: once
d_call: TRBD2
v_call: TRBV6-5
cdr3_nt: TGTGCCAGCAGTTACGGGGGCGGGGGGGACTACAATGAGCAGTTCTTC
cdr3_aa: CASSYGGGGDYNEQFF

j_call: TRBJ1-6
clone_size: -
d_call: -
v_call: TRBV11-2
cdr3_nt: TGTGCCAGCAGCTCGCCGGCCGGGGTATGGAATTCACCCCTCCACTTT
cdr3_aa: CASSSPAGVWNSPLHF

j_call: TRBJ1-6
clone_size: -
d_call: TRBD1
v_call: TRBV6-1
cdr3_nt: TGTGCCAGCAGTGTGGGACAGGGTTTAGATGCACCCCTCCACTTT
cdr3_aa: CASSVGQGLDAPLHF

j_call: TRBJ1-1
clone_size: -
d_call: -
v_call: TRBV4-1
cdr3_nt: TGCGCCAGCAGCCAAGGGTGGAGGGGCCCCACTGAAGCTTTCTTT
cdr3_aa: CASSQGWRGPTEAFF

j_call: TRBJ2-1
clone_size: -
d_call: TRBD2
v_call: TRBV9
cdr3_nt: TGTGCCAGCAGCGTAGCTCGGACTAGCGGGGAGTGGAATGAGCAGTTCTTC
cdr3_aa: CASSVARTSGEWNEQFF